This passage covers 18 T cell receptor beta chains from one sample sequenced in a study of cytomegalovirus exposure and HLA in healthy donors. The PCR was carried out with 60 Vbeta primers and 13 Jbeta primers. The data were produced by immunoSEQ multiplex PCR, yet TCRdb's version contains in-frame clones alone and is incomplete. The sample gives about 140,000 clones, 65% to 90% of which show up once; 2.5% to 3% is in the top ten. Sequenced: PBMCs. The receptors were gathered from a woman in her twenties or thirties in good health and CMV-seronegative.

This chain links TRBV6-1 with TRBJ2-4; 9 bases agree with TRBD1. Germline assignment: CDR1 MNHNS and CDR2 SASEGT. This CDR3 region has 17 residues. V shed 2 bases and J 8 bases; nucleotides not matched to a gene: 13. The CDR3 sequence: CASSERGQGLITDIQYF. CDR3 in DNA: TGTGCCAGCAGTGAAAGAGGACAGGGGCTAATTACGGACATTCAGTACTTC.

The rearrangement links TRBV11-2 to TRBJ1-6; no definite D call. The germline V and J ends were trimmed by 7 bases and 11 bases, with 21 bases remaining between them. The CDR3 has 15 amino acids. Germline V CDR1 and CDR2: SGHAT, FQNNGV. The DNA of the CDR3 is TGTGCCAGCACCGGTCTTGGGCAGGCCGGGACACCCCTCCACTTT. Protein product: CASTGLGQAGTPLHF.

The rearrangement joins TRBV7-2 to TRBJ1-5; 10 nucleotides align to TRBD1. Trimming removed 1 base from V and 4 bases from J; junction bases left unmatched: 4. This CDR3 contains 16 residues. Germline V lookup: CDR1 SGHTA, CDR2 FQGNSA. The CDR3 coding sequence is TGTGCCAGCAGCTTAGGGGACAGGGGAGGGAATCAGCCCCAGCATTTT. Protein product: CASSLGDRGGNQPQHF. Drawing the rest from reference TRBV7-2 and TRBJ1-5, the complete variable domain is GAGVSQSPSNKVTEKGKDVELRCDPISGHTALYWYRQSLGQGLEFLIYFQGNSAPDKSGLPSDRFSAERTGGSVSTLTIQRTQQEDSAVYLCASSLGDRGGNQPQHFGDGTRLSIL.

The V and J genes are TRBV27 and TRBJ1-5; a possible D gene is TRBD1 (5 bases). Germline CDR1 MNHEY, CDR2 SMNVEV (reference sequence). CDR3 length: 15 residues. V was clipped by 9 bases and J by 5 bases, with 20 bases between them. CDR3 region: CARPIGLRGDQPQHF. In DNA, the CDR3 is TGTGCCAGACCCATAGGTCTAAGGGGTGATCAGCCCCAGCATTTT.

This chain connects TRBV27 to TRBJ2-3; D might be TRBD1 (5 bases). In germline, CDR1 is MNHEY, CDR2 SMNVEV (reference sequence). CDR3 size: 13 residues. V was clipped by 6 bases and J by 0 bases, with 7 bases between them. The CDR3 DNA is TGTGCCAGCAGGCCAGGGAGCACAGATACGCAGTATTTT. Its translation: CASRPGSTDTQYF.

On this clone itself: Compared with germline, one end of the junction differs, possibly owing to a read error. Distinct nucleotide sequences in the sample also encode this CDR3. The rearrangement links TRBV29-1 to TRBJ1-2; 9 bases line up with TRBD1. The CDR3 length is 14 residues. From germline, CDR1 is SQVTM and CDR2 ANQGSEA. The CDR3 loop reads CSVEETGGGYGYTF. In DNA, the CDR3 is TGCAGCGTCGAAGAAACAGGGGGCGGATATGGCTACACCTTC.

This clone was seen only a few times. This chain joins TRBV2 and TRBJ2-7, with 8 nucleotides matching TRBD1. Germline V lookup: CDR1 SNHLY, CDR2 FYNNEI. J was trimmed by 5 bases and V by 11 bases; bases with no gene match: 5. The CDR3 extends over 11 amino acids. CDR3 in amino acids: CAGGQGNEQYF. CDR3 coding DNA: TGTGCCGGCGGACAGGGCAACGAGCAGTACTTC.

The gene calls are TRBV6-5 and TRBJ2-3; TRBD1 is a possible D gene (5 bases). CDR3 size: 15 residues. Deletions cut 6 bases from V and 2 bases from J, with 15 bases between. Germline CDR1 and CDR2: MNHEY and SVGAGI. The CDR3 loop reads CASRTLGVATDTQYF. In nucleotides, the CDR3 is TGTGCCAGCAGGACGCTAGGGGTGGCCACAGATACGCAGTATTTT.

CDR3 DNA sequence: TGCGCCAGCAGCGGCGGACTAGCGGGAGTTTGGAATGAGCAGTTCTTC. Its translation: CASSGGLAGVWNEQFF. This chain uses TRBV5-1 with TRBJ2-1; TRBD2 matches 13 bases. Trimming cost V 4 bases and J 7 bases; bases outside gene matches: 8. The CDR3 spans 16 residues. Per germline, CDR1 SGHRS and CDR2 YFSETQ.

The genes are TRBV11-2 and TRBJ2-1, with 11 nucleotides matching TRBD2. This CDR3 has 17 amino acids. The V gene end was trimmed by 3 bases and the J gene end by 2 bases; junction bases not matched to a gene: 6. The germline V gene has CDR1 SGHAT and CDR2 FQNNGV. CDR3 amino acids: CASSLGLAGGPYNEQFF. CDR3 coding DNA: TGTGCCAGCAGCTTGGGGCTAGCGGGGGGCCCCTACAATGAGCAGTTCTTC. Combining the CDR3 with reference TRBV11-2 and TRBJ2-1 gives the whole variable domain EAGVAQSPRYKIIEKRQSVAFWCNPISGHATLYWYQQILGQGPKLLIQFQNNGVVDDSQLPKDRFSAERLKGVDSTLKIQPAKLEDSAVYLCASSLGLAGGPYNEQFFGPGTRLTVL.

The genes are TRBV6-1 and TRBJ2-2; D unclear. CDR1 and CDR2 from the germline V gene are MNHNS and SASEGT. Trimming removed 2 bases from V and 6 bases from J, with 7 bases in between. The CDR3 has 13 amino acids. CDR3 amino acids: CASSEFTAGELFF. In nucleotides, the CDR3 is TGTGCCAGCAGTGAATTCACGGCCGGGGAGCTGTTTTTT.

The chain recombines TRBV11-3 with TRBJ1-1, with D maybe TRBD1 (5 bases). This CDR3 has 14 residues. From germline, CDR1 is SGHNT and CDR2 YENEEA. With 2 bases removed from V and 4 bases from J, the gap between germline ends came to 11 bases. Here the CDR3 DNA reads TGTGCCAGCAGCTTAATCGGGGGACTCACTGAAGCTTTCTTT. Translating gives CASSLIGGLTEAFF.

The V gene is TRBV5-1, the J gene TRBJ2-7; 10 bases align to TRBD2. Trimming at V came to 2 bases and at J to 6 bases, leaving 5 bases not matched to a gene. The CDR3 runs to 14 residues. CDR1 SGHRS and CDR2 YFSETQ come from the germline V gene. CDR3 sequence: CASSLLAGSAEQYF. For the CDR3, the DNA is TGCGCCAGCAGCTTACTAGCGGGGTCGGCCGAGCAGTACTTC. Full variable domain (outside the CDR3, taken from reference TRBV5-1 and TRBJ2-7): KAGVTQTPRYLIKTRGQQVTLSCSPISGHRSVSWYQQTPGQGLQFLFEYFSETQRNKGNFPGRFSGRQFSNSRSEMNVSTLELGDSALYLCASSLLAGSAEQYFGPGTRLTVT.

The chain couples TRBV5-1 to TRBJ1-5, with TRBD1 matching over 12 bases. V gave up 0 bases and J gave up 6 bases; unmatched junction bases: 7. Germline V CDR1 and CDR2: SGHRS, YFSETQ. The CDR3 sequence is 17 residues long. CDR3 DNA: TGCGCCAGCAGCTTGGTGGGGACAGGGGGCGTGGGTCAGCCCCAGCATTTT. Amino acids: CASSLVGTGGVGQPQHF.

The rearrangement joins TRBV10-1 to TRBJ2-7; a possible D gene is TRBD2 (6 bases). The V gene lost 2 bases and the J gene lost 1 base, with 9 bases spanning the gap. The CDR3 loop spans 14 amino acids. The germline gives CDR1 WNHNN, CDR2 SYGVQD (reference sequence). CDR3 loop: CASSELRGSYEQYF. The DNA for the CDR3 is TGCGCCAGCAGTGAGCTTCGGGGGTCCTACGAGCAGTACTTC.

CDR3 DNA sequence: TGTGCCAGCAGTTCCGGACAGGGGTATAGCAATCAGCCCCAGCATTTT. It is translated as CASSSGQGYSNQPQHF. The chain carries TRBV28 and TRBJ1-5, with 9 bases that match TRBD1. The germline CDR1 and CDR2 sequences are MDHEN and SYDVKM. V was clipped by 4 bases and J by 0 bases; unmatched bases: 4. The CDR3 is made up of 16 amino acids.

This chain links TRBV14 with TRBJ2-3, with 8 bases lining up with TRBD2. Trimming removed 1 base from V and 7 bases from J; junction bases left unmatched: 10. The CDR3 is 16 residues long. Germline V gene sequence: CDR1 SGHDN, CDR2 FVKESK. CDR3 nucleotide sequence: TGTGCCAGCAGCCAAGGTTTTCGGGAGGGCCTGAATACGCAGTATTTT. This sequence encodes CASSQGFREGLNTQYF.

The V and J genes are TRBV12-2 and TRBJ1-5; the table calls TRBD1, which could not be checked here. TRBV12-2 is deemed a pseudogene. The CDR3 loop spans 21 amino acids. The CDR3 bases are TGTGCAAGTCGCGGGATAAACCGATGGGGAACAGGGGGCGAGGAAAACCAGCCCCAGCATTTT. It is translated as CASRGINRWGTGGEENQPQHF.